A single TCR beta chain is shown here with its context. No antigen is known for it. This PCR relied on a set of 60 Vbeta primers and 13 Jbeta primers. Clones were read by immunoSEQ multiplex PCR, and TCRdb kept only the in-frame ones, dropping some. The sample table includes about 120,000 clones. The data were obtained in a study of cytomegalovirus exposure and HLA in healthy donors. General observations from the study: Presence/absence comparisons presumed near-even sequencing depth among donors. A previous analysis found most TCR beta V segments productive roughly 87% or roughly 30% of the time. Judged likely to be a sequencing artifact was a cluster of highly shared sequence variants. Later, an analysis found that common viral pathogens appeared to be linked with several of the most significant clusters.

Germline V CDR1 and CDR2: LNHDA, SQIVND (reference sequence). With 5 bases removed from V and 3 bases from J, the gap between germline ends came to 11 bases. The CDR3 runs to 13 residues. Sample: PBMCs. J is TRBJ2-7 and V is TRBV19; D gene uncertain. The TCR was taken from a man aged 18 to 30 in good health and CMV-seronegative. In nucleotides, the CDR3 is TGTGCCAGTAGTTCCCTAGGCGGCTACGAGCAGTACTTC. It translates to CASSSLGGYEQYF.